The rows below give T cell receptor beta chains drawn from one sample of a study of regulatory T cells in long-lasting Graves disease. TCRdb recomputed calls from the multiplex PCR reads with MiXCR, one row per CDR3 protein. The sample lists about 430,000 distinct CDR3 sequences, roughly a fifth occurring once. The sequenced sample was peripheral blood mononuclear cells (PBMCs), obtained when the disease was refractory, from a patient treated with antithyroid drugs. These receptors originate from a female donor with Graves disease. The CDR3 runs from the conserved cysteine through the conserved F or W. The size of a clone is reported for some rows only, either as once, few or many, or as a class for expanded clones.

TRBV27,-,CASSGGSRDGYYEQYF
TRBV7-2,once,CASSLAPGELLF
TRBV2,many,CASRPGQGTYEQYF
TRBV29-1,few,CSVETSGSNTGELFF
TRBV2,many,CASSLQTTRTGGEQYF
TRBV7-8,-,CASSPAVLGHQPQHF
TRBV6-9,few,CASSYLQGYGYTF
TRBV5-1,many,CASSLESSYNSPLHF
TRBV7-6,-,CASSLQGYSQETQYF
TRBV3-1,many,CATRWRGQETQYF